This T cell receptor beta chain was documented in a study of cytomegalovirus exposure and HLA in healthy donors. Broader study findings: What a later analysis showed was that several of the most significant clusters appeared linked to common viral pathogens. The authors considered a cluster of highly shared sequence variants likely to be a sequencing artifact.

Notes on this clone: Its antigen remains unknown.

CDR3 length: 11 amino acids. Germline CDR1 SQVTM, CDR2 ANQGSEA. V was cut by 2 bases and J by 3 bases, with 3 bases left in between. PCR used 60 Vbeta primers and 13 Jbeta primers. Profiled with immunoSEQ multiplex PCR; TCRdb holds only in-frame clones, not every one. This repertoire shows tens of thousands of clones, roughly 75% found once; its top ten account for more than 7%. This TCR was recovered from a young woman in good health and CMV-seropositive. V gene TRBV29-1 combines with J gene TRBJ2-3; no definite D call. The sequenced sample consisted of PBMCs. The CDR3 DNA sequence: TGCAGCGTTGAATTAACAGATACGCAGTATTTT. Residues: CSVELTDTQYF.